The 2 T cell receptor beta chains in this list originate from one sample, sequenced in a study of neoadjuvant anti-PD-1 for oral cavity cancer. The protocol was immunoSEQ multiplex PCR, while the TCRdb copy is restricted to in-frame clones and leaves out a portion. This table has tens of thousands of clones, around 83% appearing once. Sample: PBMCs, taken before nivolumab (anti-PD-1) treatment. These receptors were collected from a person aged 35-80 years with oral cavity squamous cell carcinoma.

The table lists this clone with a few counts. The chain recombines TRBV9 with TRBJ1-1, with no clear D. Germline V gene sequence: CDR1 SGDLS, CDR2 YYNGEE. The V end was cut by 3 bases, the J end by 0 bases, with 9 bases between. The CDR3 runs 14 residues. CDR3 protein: CASSASNLNTEAFF. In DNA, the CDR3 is TGTGCCAGCAGCGCTTCGAACCTGAACACTGAAGCTTTCTTT.

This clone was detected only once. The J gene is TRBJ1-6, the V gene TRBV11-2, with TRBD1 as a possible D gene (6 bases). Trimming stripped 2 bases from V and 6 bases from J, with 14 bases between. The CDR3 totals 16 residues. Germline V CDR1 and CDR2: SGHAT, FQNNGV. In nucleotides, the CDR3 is TGTGCCAGCAGCTTATATGGGACACAGTTTAATTCACCCCTCCACTTT. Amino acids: CASSLYGTQFNSPLHF.